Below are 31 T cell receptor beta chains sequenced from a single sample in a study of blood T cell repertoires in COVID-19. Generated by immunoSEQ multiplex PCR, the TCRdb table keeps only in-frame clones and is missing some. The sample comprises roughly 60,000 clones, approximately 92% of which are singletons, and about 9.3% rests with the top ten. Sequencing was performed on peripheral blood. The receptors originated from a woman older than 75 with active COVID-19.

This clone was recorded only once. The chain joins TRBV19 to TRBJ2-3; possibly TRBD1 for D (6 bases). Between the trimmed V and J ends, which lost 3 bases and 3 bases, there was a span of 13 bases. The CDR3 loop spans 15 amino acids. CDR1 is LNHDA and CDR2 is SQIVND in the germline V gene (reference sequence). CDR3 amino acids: CASSMTQGRTDTQYF. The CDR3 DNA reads TGTGCCAGTAGTATGACACAGGGAAGGACAGATACGCAGTATTTT.

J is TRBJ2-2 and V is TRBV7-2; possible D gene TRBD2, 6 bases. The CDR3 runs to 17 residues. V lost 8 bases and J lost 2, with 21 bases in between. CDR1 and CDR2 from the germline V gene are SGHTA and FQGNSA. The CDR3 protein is CASSPRSGPKNTGELFF. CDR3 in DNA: TGTGCCAGCTCCCCTCGAAGCGGGCCCAAAAACACCGGGGAGCTGTTTTTT.

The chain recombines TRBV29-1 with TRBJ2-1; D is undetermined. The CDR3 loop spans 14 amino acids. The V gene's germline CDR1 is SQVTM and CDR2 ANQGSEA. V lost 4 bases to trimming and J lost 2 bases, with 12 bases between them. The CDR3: CSVVREETYNEQFF. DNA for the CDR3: TGCAGCGTTGTAAGAGAGGAGACCTACAATGAGCAGTTCTTC.

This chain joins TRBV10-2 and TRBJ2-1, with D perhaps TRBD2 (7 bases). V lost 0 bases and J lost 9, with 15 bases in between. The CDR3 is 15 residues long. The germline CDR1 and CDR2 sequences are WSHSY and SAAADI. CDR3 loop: CASSESAGAFGEQFF. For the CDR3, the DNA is TGCGCCAGCAGTGAGTCCGCGGGGGCCTTTGGTGAGCAGTTCTTC.

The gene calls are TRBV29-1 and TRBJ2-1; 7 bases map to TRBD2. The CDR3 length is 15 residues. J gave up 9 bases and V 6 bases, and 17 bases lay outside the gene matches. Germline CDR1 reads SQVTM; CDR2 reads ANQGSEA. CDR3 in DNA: TGCAGCGTGGTAGATCAGGGACTATCAGATATTGAGCAGTTCTTC. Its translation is CSVVDQGLSDIEQFF.

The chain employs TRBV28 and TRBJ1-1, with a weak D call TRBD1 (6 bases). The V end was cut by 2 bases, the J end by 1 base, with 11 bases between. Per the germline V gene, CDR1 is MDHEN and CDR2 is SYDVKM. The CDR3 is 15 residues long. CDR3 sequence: CASSLIGRGNTEAFF. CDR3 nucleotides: TGTGCCAGCAGTTTAATTGGCAGGGGGAACACTGAAGCTTTCTTT.

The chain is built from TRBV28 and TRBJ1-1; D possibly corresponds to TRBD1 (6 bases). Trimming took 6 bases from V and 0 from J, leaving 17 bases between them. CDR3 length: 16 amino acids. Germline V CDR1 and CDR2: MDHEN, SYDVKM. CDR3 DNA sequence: TGTGCCAGCAGACCCGCCCGGCAGGGGATGAACACTGAAGCTTTCTTT. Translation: CASRPARQGMNTEAFF. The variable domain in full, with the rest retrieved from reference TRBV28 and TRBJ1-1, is DVKVTQSSRYLVKRTGEKVFLECVQDMDHENMFWYRQDPGLGLRLIYFSYDVKMKEKGDIPEGYSVSREKKERFSLILESASTNQTSMYLCASRPARQGMNTEAFFGQGTRLTVV.

For the CDR3, the DNA is TGTGCCAGTAGCTTAGCGGGGGGGGATGGAGAGACCCAGTACTTC. Translated: CASSLAGGDGETQYF. The V call is TRBV19, the J call TRBJ2-5, with 11 bases fitting TRBD2. Germline V CDR1 and CDR2: LNHDA, SQIVND (reference sequence). V trimming: 6 bases; J trimming: 4 bases; junction bases outside the gene matches: 7. The CDR3 has 15 residues.

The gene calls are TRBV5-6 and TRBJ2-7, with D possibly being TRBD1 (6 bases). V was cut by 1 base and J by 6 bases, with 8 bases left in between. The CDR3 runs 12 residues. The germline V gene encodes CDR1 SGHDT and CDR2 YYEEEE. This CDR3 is CASSLTGSEQYV. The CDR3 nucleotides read TGTGCCAGCAGCTTGACAGGGAGCGAGCAGTACGTC.

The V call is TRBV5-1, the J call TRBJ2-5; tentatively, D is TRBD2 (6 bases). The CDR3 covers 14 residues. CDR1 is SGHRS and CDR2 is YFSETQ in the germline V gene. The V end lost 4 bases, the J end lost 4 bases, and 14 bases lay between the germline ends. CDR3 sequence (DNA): TGCGCCAGCAGCCTTAGCGGTGGGAGAGAGACCCAGTACTTC. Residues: CASSLSGGRETQYF.

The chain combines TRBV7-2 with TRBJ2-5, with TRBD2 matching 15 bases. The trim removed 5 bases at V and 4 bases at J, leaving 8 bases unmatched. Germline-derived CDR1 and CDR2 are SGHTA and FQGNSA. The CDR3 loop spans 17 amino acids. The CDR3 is CASSLWTSGGAGETQYF. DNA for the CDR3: TGTGCCAGCAGCCTATGGACTAGCGGGGGGGCCGGAGAGACCCAGTACTTC. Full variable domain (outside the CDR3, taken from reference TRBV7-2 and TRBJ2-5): GAGVSQSPSNKVTEKGKDVELRCDPISGHTALYWYRQSLGQGLEFLIYFQGNSAPDKSGLPSDRFSAERTGGSVSTLTIQRTQQEDSAVYLCASSLWTSGGAGETQYFGPGTRLLVL.

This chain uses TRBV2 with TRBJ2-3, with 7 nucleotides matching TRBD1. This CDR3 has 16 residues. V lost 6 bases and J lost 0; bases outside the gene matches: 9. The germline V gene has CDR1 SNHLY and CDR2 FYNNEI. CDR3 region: CASRRRDSASTDTQYF. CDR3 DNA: TGTGCCAGCAGACGCCGGGACAGTGCTAGCACAGATACGCAGTATTTT.

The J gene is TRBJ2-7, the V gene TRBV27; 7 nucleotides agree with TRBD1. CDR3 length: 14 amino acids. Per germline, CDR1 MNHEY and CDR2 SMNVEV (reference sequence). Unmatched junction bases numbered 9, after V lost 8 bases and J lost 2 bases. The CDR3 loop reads CASGDRVPTYEQYF. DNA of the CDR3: TGTGCCAGCGGCGACAGGGTCCCAACCTACGAGCAGTACTTC.

The DNA of the CDR3 is TGTGCCAGCAGCCGTAACAGGGGCCACGAGCAGTACTTC. Its protein is CASSRNRGHEQYF. The gene calls are TRBV13 and TRBJ2-7; 7 bases line up with TRBD1. Losses at the gene ends were 5 bases for V and 5 bases for J; bases not matched to a gene: 6. The CDR3 contains 13 residues. Germline V gene lookup returns CDR1 PRHDT and CDR2 FYEKMQ (reference sequence). Full variable domain (missing parts from reference TRBV13 and TRBJ2-7): AAGVIQSPRHLIKEKRETATLKCYPIPRHDTVYWYQQGPGQDPQFLISFYEKMQSDKGSIPDRFSAQQFSDYHSELNMSSLELGDSALYFCASSRNRGHEQYFGPGTRLTVT.

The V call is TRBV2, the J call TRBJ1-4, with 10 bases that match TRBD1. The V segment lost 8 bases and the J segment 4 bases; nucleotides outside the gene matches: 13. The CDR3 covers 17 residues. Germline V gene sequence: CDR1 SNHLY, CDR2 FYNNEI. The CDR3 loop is CASGPDRGLSDNEKLFF. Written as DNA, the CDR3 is TGTGCCAGCGGGCCGGACAGGGGGTTATCAGATAATGAAAAACTGTTTTTT. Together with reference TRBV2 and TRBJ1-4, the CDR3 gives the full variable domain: EPEVTQTPSHQVTQMGQEVILRCVPISNHLYFYWYRQILGQKVEFLVSFYNNEISEKSEIFDDQFSVERPDGSNFTLKIRSTKLEDSAMYFCASGPDRGLSDNEKLFFGSGTQLSVL.

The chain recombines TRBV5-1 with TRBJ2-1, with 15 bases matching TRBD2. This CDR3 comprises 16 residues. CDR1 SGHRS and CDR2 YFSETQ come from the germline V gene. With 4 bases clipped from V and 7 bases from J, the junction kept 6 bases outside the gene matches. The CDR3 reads CASSASGLAGGNEQFF. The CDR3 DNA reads TGCGCCAGCAGCGCCTCGGGACTAGCGGGGGGTAATGAGCAGTTCTTC.

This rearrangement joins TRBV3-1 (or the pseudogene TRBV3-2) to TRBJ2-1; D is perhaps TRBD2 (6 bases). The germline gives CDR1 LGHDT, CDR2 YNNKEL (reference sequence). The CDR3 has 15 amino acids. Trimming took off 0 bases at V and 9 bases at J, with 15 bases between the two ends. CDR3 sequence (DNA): TGTGCCAGCAGCCAAGAAGTCGGCAGGAGGGGTGAGCAGTTCTTC. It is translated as CASSQEVGRRGEQFF.

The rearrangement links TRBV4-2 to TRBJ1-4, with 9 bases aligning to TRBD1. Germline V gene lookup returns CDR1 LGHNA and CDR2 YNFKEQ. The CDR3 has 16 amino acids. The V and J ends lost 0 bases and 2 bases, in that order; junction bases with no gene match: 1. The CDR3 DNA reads TGTGCCAGCAGCCAAGAACAGGGGGCGACTAATGAAAAACTGTTTTTT. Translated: CASSQEQGATNEKLFF.

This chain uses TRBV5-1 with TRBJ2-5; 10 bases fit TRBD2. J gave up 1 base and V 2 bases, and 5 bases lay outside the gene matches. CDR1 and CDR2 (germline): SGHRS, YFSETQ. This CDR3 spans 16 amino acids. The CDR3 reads CASSLEVAGGQETQYF. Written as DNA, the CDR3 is TGCGCCAGCAGCTTAGAAGTAGCGGGGGGCCAAGAGACCCAGTACTTC.

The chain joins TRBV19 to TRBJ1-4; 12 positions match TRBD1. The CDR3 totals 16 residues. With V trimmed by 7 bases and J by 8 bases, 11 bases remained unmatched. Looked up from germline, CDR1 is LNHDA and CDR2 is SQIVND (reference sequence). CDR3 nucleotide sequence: TGTGCCAGTACCTCCGGGACAGGGGGCAATGGAGAAAAACTGTTTTTT. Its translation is CASTSGTGGNGEKLFF. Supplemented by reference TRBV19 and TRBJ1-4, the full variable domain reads DGGITQSPKYLFRKEGQNVTLSCEQNLNHDAMYWYRQDPGQGLRLIYYSQIVNDFQKGDIAEGYSVSREKKESFPLTVTSAQKNPTAFYLCASTSGTGGNGEKLFFGSGTQLSVL.

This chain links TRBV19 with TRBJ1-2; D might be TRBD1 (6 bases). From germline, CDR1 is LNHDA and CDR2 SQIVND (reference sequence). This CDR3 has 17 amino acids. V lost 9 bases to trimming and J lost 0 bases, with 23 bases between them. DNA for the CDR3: TGTGCCAGCAGCTTGAGATTCCGGACAGCGTCTAACTATGGCTACACCTTC. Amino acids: CASSLRFRTASNYGYTF.

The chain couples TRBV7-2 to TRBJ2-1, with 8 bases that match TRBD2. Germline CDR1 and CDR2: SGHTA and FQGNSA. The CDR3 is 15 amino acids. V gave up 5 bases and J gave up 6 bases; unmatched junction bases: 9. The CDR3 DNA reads TGTGCCAGCAGCATATCCCTGGCGGGAGGCAATGAGCAGTTCTTC. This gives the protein CASSISLAGGNEQFF.

CDR3 region: CASRAGTGGTGANVLTF. CDR3 in DNA: TGCGCCAGCAGGGCCGGGACAGGGGGAACTGGGGCCAACGTCCTGACTTTC. V is TRBV5-1 and J is TRBJ2-6; 11 positions agree with TRBD1. V shed 5 bases, J shed 2 bases, and the junction held 6 bases outside the gene matches. The CDR3 runs to 17 residues. Germline V lookup: CDR1 SGHRS, CDR2 YFSETQ.

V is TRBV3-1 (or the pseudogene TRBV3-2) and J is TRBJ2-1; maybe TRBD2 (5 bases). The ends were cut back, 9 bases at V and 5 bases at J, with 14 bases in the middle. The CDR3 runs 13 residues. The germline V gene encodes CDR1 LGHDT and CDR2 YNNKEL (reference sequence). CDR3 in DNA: TGTGCCAGGCCTCGAGCGGATGACAATGAGCAGTTCTTC. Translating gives CARPRADDNEQFF.

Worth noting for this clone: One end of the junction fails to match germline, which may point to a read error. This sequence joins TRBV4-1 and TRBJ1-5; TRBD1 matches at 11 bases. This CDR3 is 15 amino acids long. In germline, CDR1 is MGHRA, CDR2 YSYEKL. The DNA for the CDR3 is TGCGCCAGCAGCCCGAGGACAGGGGGCAAGCAGCCCCAGCATTTT. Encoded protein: CASSPRTGGKQPQHF.

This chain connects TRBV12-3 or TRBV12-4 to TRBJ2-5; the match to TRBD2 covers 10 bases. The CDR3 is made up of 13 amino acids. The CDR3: CAVTSGEEETQYF. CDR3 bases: TGTGCGGTAACTAGCGGGGAAGAAGAGACCCAGTACTTC.

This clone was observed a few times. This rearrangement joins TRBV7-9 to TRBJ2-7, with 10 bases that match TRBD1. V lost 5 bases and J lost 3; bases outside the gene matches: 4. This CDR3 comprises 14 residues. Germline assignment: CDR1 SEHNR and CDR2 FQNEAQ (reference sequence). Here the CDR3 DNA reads TGTGCCAGCAGCCCCCGGGACAGGGGCTACGAGCAGTACTTC. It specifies CASSPRDRGYEQYF.

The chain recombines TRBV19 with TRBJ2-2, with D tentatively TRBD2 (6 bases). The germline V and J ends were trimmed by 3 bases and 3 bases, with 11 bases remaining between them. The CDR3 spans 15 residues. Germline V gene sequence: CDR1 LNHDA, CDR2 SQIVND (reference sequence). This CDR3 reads CASSMGTYYTGELFF. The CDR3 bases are TGTGCCAGTAGTATGGGGACTTACTACACCGGGGAGCTGTTTTTT.

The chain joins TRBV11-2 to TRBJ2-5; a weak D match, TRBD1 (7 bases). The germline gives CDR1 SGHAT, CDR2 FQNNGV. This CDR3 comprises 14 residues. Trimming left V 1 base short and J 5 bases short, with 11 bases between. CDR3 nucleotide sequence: TGTGCCAGCAGCTTAGTTCCAGGGGGGGAGACCCAGTACTTC. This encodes CASSLVPGGETQYF.

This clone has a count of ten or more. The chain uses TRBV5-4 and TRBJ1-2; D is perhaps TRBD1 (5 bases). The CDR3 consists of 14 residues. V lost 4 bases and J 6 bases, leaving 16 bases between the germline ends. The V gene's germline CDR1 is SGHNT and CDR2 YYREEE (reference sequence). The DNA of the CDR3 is TGTGCCAGCAGCACTACAGGTCTCGGGCATGGCTACACCTTC. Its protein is CASSTTGLGHGYTF.

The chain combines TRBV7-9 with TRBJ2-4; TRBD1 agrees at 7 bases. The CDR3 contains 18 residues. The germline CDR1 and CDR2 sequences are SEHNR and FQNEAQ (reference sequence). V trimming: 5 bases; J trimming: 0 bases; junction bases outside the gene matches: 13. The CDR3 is CASSPPGQSLIAKNIQYF. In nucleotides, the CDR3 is TGTGCCAGCAGCCCTCCGGGACAGAGCCTTATAGCCAAAAACATTCAGTACTTC.